The rows below give T cell receptor beta chains drawn from one sample of a study of STAT5B mutations in CD4+ large granular lymphocyte leukemia. This table comes from immunoSEQ multiplex PCR, and its TCRdb copy is limited to in-frame clones, with some not included. The sample yields around 20,000 clones, 82% seen once. Sequenced sample: CD4+ T cells from blood buffy coats. The receptors derive from a human donor in good health. The CDR3 runs from the conserved cysteine through the conserved F or W. D genes are given only for firm matches. Some rows mark clone size as missing; the rest say once, few, many or name a class of expanded clone.

v_gene	len	j_gene	abundance	d_gene	CDR3nt	CDR3aa
TRBV4-2	15	TRBJ1-5	few	TRBD1	TGTGCCAGCAGCCAAGATACAGGGGCGGGACAGCCCCAGCATTTT	CASSQDTGAGQPQHF
TRBV5-1	14	TRBJ2-7	once	.	TGCGCCAGCAAGGAGACGCCGGGGCCCGACGAGCAGTACTTC	CASKETPGPDEQYF
TRBV10-3	13	TRBJ1-2	.	.	TGTGCCATCAGCCGACAGGAGTACTATGGCTACACCTTC	CAISRQEYYGYTF
TRBV6-4	16	TRBJ2-1	.	.	TGTGCCAGCAGTGACTCGAGCGCACAGGGTGAAAATGAGCAGTTCTTC	CASSDSSAQGENEQFF
TRBV9	16	TRBJ2-2	.	.	TGTGCCAGCAGCGTAGAGGCGGCTACGGGCACCGGGGAGCTGTTTTTT	CASSVEAATGTGELFF
TRBV11-2	17	TRBJ2-3	.	TRBD2	TGTGCCAGCAGCTTTGGGGGACTAGCGGGAAGATCAGATACGCAGTATTTT	CASSFGGLAGRSDTQYF
TRBV6-5	11	TRBJ1-2	.	.	TGTGCCACCCATCAGGGCTATGGCTACACCTTC	CATHQGYGYTF
TRBV28	16	TRBJ2-3	.	TRBD2	TGTGCCAGCAGTAAAAATACGGGACTACCAACAGATACGCAGTATTTT	CASSKNTGLPTDTQYF
TRBV4-3	14	TRBJ2-5	.	TRBD2	TGCGCCAGCAGTCCTAGCGGGGAAAGGGAGACCCAGTACTTC	CASSPSGERETQYF
TRBV27	16	TRBJ2-2	.	TRBD2	TGTGCCAGCAGTCGGACTAGCGGGGTGAACACCGGGGAGCTGTTTTTT	CASSRTSGVNTGELFF
TRBV5-4	15	TRBJ1-4	.	TRBD1	TGTGCCAGCAGCTCCCCGGGACAGGGAGATGAAAAACTGTTTTTT	CASSSPGQGDEKLFF